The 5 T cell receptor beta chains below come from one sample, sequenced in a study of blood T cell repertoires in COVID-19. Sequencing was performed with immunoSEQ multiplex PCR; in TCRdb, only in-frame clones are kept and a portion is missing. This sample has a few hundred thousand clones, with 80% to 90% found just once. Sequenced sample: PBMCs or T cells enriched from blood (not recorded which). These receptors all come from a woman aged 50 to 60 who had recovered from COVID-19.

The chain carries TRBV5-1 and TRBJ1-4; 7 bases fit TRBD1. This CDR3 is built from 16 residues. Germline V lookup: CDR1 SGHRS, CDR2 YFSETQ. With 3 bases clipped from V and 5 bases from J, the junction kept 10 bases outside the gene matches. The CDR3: CASSSHRQGANEKLFF. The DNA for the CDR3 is TGCGCCAGCAGCTCTCATAGACAGGGCGCAAATGAAAAACTGTTTTTT.

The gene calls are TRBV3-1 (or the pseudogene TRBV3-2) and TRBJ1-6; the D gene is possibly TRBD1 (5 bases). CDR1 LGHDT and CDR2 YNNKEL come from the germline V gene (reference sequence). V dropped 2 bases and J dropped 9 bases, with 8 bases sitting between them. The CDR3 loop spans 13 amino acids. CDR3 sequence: CASSQRGGSPLHF. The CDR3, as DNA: TGTGCCAGCAGCCAAAGGGGCGGTTCACCCCTCCACTTT.

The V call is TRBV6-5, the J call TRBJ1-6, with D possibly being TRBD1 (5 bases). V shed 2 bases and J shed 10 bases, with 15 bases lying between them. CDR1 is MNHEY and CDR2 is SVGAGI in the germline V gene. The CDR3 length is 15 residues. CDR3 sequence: CASSYGGGENSPLHF. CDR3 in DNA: TGTGCCAGCAGTTACGGGGGGGGAGAAAACTCACCCCTCCACTTT.

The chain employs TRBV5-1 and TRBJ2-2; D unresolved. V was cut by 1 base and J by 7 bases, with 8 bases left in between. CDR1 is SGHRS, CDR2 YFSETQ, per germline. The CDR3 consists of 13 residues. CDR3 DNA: TGCGCCAGCAGCTTGCTCGAGGACGGGGAGCTGTTTTTT. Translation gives CASSLLEDGELFF.

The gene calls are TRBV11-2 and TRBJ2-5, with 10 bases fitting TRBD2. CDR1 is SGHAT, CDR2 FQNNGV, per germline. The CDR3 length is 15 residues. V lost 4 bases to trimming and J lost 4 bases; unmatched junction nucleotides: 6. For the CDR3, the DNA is TGTGCCAGCAGCTACCAAGCGGGGGGGGCAGAGACCCAGTACTTC. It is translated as CASSYQAGGAETQYF.